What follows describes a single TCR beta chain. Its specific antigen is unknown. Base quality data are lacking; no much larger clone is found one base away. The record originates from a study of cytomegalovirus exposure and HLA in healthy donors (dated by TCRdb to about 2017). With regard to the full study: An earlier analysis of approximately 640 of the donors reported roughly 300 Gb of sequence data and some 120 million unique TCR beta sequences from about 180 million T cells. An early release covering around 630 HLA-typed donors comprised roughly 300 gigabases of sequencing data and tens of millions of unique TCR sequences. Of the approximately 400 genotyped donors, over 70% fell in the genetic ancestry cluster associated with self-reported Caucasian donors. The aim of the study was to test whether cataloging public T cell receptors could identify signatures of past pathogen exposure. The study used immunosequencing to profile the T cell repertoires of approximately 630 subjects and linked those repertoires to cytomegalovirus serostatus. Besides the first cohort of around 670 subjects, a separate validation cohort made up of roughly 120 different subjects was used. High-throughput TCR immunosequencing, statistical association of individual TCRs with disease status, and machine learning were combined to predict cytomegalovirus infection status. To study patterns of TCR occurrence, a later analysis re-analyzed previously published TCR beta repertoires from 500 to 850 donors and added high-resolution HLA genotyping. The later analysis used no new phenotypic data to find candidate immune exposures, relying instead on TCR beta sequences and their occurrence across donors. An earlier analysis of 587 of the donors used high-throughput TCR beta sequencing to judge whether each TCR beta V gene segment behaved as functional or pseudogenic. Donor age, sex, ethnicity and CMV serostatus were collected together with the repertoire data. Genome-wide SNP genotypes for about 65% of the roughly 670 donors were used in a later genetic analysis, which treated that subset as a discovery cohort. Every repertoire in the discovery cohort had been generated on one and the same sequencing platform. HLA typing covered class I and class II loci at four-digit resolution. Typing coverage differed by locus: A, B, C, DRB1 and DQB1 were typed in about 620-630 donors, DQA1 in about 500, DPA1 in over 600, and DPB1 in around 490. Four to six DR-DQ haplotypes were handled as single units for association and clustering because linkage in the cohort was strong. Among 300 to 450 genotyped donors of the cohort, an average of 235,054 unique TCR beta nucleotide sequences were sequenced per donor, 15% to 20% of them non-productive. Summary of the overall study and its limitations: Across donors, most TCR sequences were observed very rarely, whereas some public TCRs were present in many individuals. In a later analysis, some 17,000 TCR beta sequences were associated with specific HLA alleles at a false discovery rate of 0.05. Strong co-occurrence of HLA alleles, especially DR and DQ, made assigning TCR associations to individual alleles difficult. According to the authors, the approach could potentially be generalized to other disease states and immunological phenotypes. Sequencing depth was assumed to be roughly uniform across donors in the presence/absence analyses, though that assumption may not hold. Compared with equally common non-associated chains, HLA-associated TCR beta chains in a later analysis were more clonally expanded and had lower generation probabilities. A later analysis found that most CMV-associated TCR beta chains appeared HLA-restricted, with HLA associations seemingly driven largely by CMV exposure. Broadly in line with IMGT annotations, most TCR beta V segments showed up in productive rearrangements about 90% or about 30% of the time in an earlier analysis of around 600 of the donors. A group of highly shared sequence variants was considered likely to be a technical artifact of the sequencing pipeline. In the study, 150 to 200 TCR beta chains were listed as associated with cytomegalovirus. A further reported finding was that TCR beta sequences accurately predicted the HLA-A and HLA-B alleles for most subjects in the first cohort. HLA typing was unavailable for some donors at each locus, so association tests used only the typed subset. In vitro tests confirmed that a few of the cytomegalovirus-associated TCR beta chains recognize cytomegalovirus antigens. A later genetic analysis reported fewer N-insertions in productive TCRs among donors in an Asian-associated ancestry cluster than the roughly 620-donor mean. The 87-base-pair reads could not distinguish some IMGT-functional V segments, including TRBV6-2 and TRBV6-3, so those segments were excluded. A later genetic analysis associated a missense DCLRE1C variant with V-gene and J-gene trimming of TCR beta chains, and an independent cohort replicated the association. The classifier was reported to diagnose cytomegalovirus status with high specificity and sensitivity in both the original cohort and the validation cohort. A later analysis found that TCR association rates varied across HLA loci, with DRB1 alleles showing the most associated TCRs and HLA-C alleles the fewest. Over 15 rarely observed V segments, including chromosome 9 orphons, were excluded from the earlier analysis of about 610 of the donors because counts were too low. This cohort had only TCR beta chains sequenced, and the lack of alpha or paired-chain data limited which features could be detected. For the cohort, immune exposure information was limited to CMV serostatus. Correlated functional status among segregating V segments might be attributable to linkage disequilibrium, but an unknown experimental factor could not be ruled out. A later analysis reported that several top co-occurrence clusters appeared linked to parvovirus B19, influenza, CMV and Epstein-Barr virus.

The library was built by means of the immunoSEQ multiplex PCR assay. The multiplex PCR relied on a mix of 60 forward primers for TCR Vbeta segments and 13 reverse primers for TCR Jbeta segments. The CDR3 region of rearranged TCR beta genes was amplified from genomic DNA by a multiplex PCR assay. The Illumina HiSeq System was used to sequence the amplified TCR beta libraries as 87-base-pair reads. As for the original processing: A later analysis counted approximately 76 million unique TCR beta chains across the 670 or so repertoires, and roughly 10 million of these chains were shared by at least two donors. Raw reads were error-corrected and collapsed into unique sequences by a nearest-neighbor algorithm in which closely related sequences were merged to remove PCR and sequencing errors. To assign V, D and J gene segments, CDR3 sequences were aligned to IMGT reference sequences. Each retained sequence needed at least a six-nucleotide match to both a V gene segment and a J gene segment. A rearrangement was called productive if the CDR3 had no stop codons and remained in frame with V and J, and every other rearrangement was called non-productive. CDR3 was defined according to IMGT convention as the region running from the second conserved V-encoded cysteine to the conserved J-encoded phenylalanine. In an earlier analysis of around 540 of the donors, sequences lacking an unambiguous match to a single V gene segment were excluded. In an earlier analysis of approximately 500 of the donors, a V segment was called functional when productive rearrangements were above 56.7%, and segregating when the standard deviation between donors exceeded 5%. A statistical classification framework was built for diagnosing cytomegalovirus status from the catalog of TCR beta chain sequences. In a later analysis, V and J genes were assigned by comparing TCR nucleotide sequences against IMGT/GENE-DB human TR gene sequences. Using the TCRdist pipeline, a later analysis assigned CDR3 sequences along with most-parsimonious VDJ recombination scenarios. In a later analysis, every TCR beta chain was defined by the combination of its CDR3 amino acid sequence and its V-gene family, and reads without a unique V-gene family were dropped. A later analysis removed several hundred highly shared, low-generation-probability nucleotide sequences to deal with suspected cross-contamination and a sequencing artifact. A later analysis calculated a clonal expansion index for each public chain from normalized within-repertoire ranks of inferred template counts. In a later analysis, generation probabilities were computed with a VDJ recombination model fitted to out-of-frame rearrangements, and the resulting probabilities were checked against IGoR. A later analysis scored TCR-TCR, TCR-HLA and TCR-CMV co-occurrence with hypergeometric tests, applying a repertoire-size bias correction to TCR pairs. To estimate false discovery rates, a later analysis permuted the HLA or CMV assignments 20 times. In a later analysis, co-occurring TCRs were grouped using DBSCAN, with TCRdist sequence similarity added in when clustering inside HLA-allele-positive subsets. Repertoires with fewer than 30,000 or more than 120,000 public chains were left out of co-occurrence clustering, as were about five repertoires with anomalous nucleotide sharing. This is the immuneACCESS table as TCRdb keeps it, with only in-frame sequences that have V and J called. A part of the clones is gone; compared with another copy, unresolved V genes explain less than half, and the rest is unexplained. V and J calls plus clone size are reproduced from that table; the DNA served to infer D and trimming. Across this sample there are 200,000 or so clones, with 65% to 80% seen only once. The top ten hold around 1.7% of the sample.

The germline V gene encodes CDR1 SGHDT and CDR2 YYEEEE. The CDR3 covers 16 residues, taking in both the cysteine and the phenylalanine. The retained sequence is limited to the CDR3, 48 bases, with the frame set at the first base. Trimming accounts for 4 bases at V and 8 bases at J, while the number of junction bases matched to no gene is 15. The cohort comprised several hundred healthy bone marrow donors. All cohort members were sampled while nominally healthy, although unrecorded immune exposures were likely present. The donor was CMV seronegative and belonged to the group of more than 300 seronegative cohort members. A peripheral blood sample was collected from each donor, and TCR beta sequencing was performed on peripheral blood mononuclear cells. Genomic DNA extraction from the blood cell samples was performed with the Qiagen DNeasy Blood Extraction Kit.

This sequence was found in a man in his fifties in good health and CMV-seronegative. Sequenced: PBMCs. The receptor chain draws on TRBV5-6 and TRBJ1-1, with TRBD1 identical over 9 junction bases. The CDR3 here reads CASSITPTGGHGEAFF. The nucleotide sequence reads TGTGCCAGCAGCATAACCCCGACAGGGGGGCACGGGGAAGCTTTCTTT. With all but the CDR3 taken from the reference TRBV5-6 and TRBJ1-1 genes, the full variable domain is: DAGVTQSPTHLIKTRGQQVTLRCSPKSGHDTVSWYQQALGQGPQFIFQYYEEEERQRGNFPDRFSGHQFPNYSSELNVNALLLGDSALYLCASSITPTGGHGEAFFGQGTRLTVV.